A selection of T cell receptor beta chains follows, all from one sample in a study of blood T cell repertoires in COVID-19. Sequencing used immunoSEQ multiplex PCR; TCRdb keeps in-frame clones, though not all of them. The sample has 220,000 or so clones, roughly 85% seen once. The sequencing sample was made of peripheral blood. Receptors originate from a woman of 80 years or more with acute or convalescent COVID-19. CDR3s include the opening cysteine and the closing phenylalanine or tryptophan. D genes are given only for firm matches. The size entry is marked missing in some rows and otherwise reads once, few, many or a size class.

V gene	J gene	clone size	D gene	CDR3 protein	CDR3 DNA
TRBV7-2	TRBJ1-6	NA	NA	CASSLVVARNSPLHF	TGTGCCAGCAGCTTAGTTGTGGCCCGTAATTCACCCCTCCACTTT
TRBV11-3	TRBJ1-2	NA	TRBD1	CASSPTGIYGYTF	TGTGCCAGCAGCCCGACAGGGATCTATGGCTACACCTTC
TRBV4-2	TRBJ2-3	many	NA	CASSQAWAQSDTQYF	TGTGCCAGCAGCCAAGCCTGGGCCCAGTCCGATACGCAGTATTTT
TRBV6-1	TRBJ2-3	NA	NA	CASSELRADTQYF	TGTGCCAGCAGTGAACTCCGGGCAGATACGCAGTATTTT
TRBV12-5	TRBJ2-5	NA	TRBD2	CASSRASLGGGAETQYF	TGTGCTAGCTCTAGGGCCTCGTTAGGCGGGGGGGCGGAGACCCAGTACTTC
TRBV5-1	TRBJ2-2	NA	NA	CASSSNTGELFF	TGCGCCAGCAGCTCAAACACCGGGGAGCTGTTTTTT
TRBV30	TRBJ1-2	NA	TRBD1	CAWTAPGQGMNYGYTF	TGTGCCTGGACTGCACCGGGACAGGGGATGAACTATGGCTACACCTTC
TRBV10-3	TRBJ2-3	NA	TRBD2	CAISEGSGNADTQYF	TGTGCCATCAGTGAAGGTAGCGGGAATGCAGATACGCAGTATTTT
TRBV29-1	TRBJ1-2	NA	NA	CSVGQSSYGYTF	TGCAGCGTAGGACAGTCTTCCTATGGCTACACCTTC
TRBV6-5	TRBJ2-7	NA	NA	CASSYSPGNKEEEQYF	TGTGCCAGCAGTTACTCCCCCGGGAACAAAGAGGAGGAGCAGTACTTC
TRBV7-9	TRBJ1-2	NA	NA	CAGQSAGNHGYTF	TGTGCCGGCCAATCGGCGGGGAACCATGGCTACACCTTC
TRBV7-9	TRBJ1-5	NA	TRBD1	CASSLDSQGAQHF	TGTGCCAGCAGCTTAGACAGCCAGGGGGCCCAGCATTTT
TRBV19	TRBJ1-6	NA	TRBD1	CASGGTGPYSPLHF	TGTGCCAGTGGGGGGACAGGGCCGTACTCACCCCTCCACTTT
TRBV19	TRBJ1-2	NA	NA	CASSSVSGYTF	TGTGCCAGTAGCTCAGTATCGGGCTACACCTTC
TRBV19	TRBJ1-4	NA	NA	CASSARDILFF	TGTGCCAGTAGTGCCCGGGACATACTGTTTTTT
TRBV5-6	TRBJ2-7	NA	TRBD1	CASSSGTGLYYEQYF	TGTGCCAGCAGCTCCGGGACAGGGTTGTACTACGAGCAGTACTTC
TRBV6-1	TRBJ2-4	NA	TRBD1	CASSELFGTGKNIQYF	TGTGCCAGCAGTGAACTTTTCGGGACAGGAAAAAACATTCAGTACTTC
TRBV11-2	TRBJ2-5	few	NA	CASSLRVRLQETQYF	TGTGCCAGCAGCCTAAGAGTACGCCTCCAAGAGACCCAGTACTTC
TRBV25-1	TRBJ2-7	NA	TRBD2	CASSEKQRGYEQYF	TGTGCCAGCAGTGAAAAGCAGCGGGGCTACGAGCAGTACTTC
TRBV19	TRBJ1-5	NA	NA	CASSVDSRDQPQHF	TGTGCCAGTAGTGTTGACAGTAGGGATCAGCCCCAGCATTTT
TRBV6-5	TRBJ1-2	NA	TRBD1	CASSTTGGIYGYTF	TGTGCCAGCAGTACAACAGGGGGCATCTATGGCTACACCTTC
TRBV5-1	TRBJ2-5	NA	NA	CASSSSGQGGWETQYF	TGCGCCAGCAGCTCCTCCGGACAGGGAGGGTGGGAGACCCAGTACTTC
TRBV20-1	TRBJ1-2	NA	NA	CSARRNYGYTF	TGCAGCGCTAGACGGAACTATGGCTACACCTTC